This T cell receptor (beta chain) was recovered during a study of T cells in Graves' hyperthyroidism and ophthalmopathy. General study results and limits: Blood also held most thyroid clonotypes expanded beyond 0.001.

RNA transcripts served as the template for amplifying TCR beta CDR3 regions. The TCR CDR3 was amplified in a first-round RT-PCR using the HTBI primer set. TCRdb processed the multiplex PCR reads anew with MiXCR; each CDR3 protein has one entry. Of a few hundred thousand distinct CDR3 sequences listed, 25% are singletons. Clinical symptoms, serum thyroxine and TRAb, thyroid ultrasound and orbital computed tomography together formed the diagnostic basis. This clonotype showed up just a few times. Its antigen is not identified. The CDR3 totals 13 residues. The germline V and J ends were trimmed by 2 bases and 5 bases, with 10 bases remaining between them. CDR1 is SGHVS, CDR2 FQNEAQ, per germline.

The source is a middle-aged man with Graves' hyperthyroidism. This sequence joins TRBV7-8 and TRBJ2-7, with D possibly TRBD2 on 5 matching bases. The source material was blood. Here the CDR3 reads CASSLRLGDEQYF. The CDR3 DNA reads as TGTGCCAGCAGCTTACGGCTCGGGGACGAGCAGTACTTC. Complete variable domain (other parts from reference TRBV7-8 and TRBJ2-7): GAGVSQSPRYKVAKRGQDVALRCDPISGHVSLFWYQQALGQGPEFLTYFQNEAQLDKSGLPSDRFFAERPEGSVSTLKIQRTQQEDSAVYLCASSLRLGDEQYFGPGTRLTVT.